Each of the 14 T cell receptor beta chains below was sequenced from the same sample in a study of control samples from healthy donors and cancer patients. Here immunoSEQ multiplex PCR was the method, and the copy in TCRdb shows in-frame clones only, minus some. The sample consists of about 220,000 clones, roughly 94% of them appearing once. Sequenced sample: blood. The receptor source for this set is a man aged 50-60 years in good health.

The chain links TRBV6-4 to TRBJ2-2; D is ambiguous. The CDR3 spans 13 residues. Germline lookup yields CDR1 MRHNA and CDR2 SNTAGT. The V gene lost 6 bases and the J gene lost 8 bases, with 13 bases spanning the gap. CDR3 coding DNA: TGTGCCAGCAGCCAAGAGCCCATGGGGGAGCTGTTTTTT. The encoded protein is CASSQEPMGELFF.

The chain uses TRBV3-1 (or the pseudogene TRBV3-2) and TRBJ1-2; no clear D gene. Germline lookup yields CDR1 LGHDT and CDR2 YNNKEL (reference sequence). V gave up 1 base and J gave up 3 bases, with 3 bases separating them. The CDR3 contains 12 residues. The DNA of the CDR3 is TGTGCCAGCAGCCAAGCGTACTATGGCTACACCTTC. It specifies CASSQAYYGYTF.

The chain combines TRBV28 with TRBJ1-2; D perhaps matches TRBD1 (6 bases). Germline values: CDR1 MDHEN, CDR2 SYDVKM. Between the trimmed V and J ends, which lost 6 bases and 7 bases, there was a span of 15 bases. This CDR3 comprises 13 residues. CDR3 sequence (DNA): TGTGCCAGCAGACCTTTCACACAGGGTGGCTACACCTTC. Its translation is CASRPFTQGGYTF.

The chain is built from TRBV11-2 and TRBJ2-5; tentatively, D is TRBD2 (5 bases). The CDR3 length is 15 residues. Deletions cut 3 bases from V and 3 bases from J, with 14 bases between. Germline CDR1 reads SGHAT; CDR2 reads FQNNGV. This CDR3 reads CASSFTNRDEETQYF. The CDR3 DNA sequence: TGTGCCAGCAGCTTTACCAACCGGGATGAAGAGACCCAGTACTTC.

The V and J genes are TRBV2 and TRBJ2-5, with D possibly called TRBD1 or TRBD2 (5 bases each). CDR1 and CDR2 from the germline V gene are SNHLY and FYNNEI. V dropped 10 bases and J dropped 5 bases, with 23 bases sitting between them. The CDR3 length is 15 residues. CDR3 DNA sequence: TGTGCCACTTCAGAGGCAGGGACGGACGCGGAGACCCAGTACTTC. Translating gives CATSEAGTDAETQYF.

The chain uses TRBV9 and TRBJ1-1, with a possible D match to TRBD1 (6 bases). The CDR3 sequence is 14 residues long. Trimming shortened V by 4 bases and J by 4 bases, and 14 bases separated the two germline ends. Germline V lookup: CDR1 SGDLS, CDR2 YYNGEE. The chain's CDR3 is CASSPKGGGTEAFF. DNA for the CDR3: TGTGCCAGCAGCCCGAAGGGGGGTGGCACTGAAGCTTTCTTT. The whole variable domain, filled in from reference TRBV9 and TRBJ1-1, reads DSGVTQTPKHLITATGQRVTLRCSPRSGDLSVYWYQQSLDQGLQFLIQYYNGEERAKGNILERFSAQQFPDLHSELNLSSLELGDSALYFCASSPKGGGTEAFFGQGTRLTVV.

The gene calls are TRBV3-1 (or the pseudogene TRBV3-2) and TRBJ2-3; no definite D call. Deletions cut 4 bases from V and 6 bases from J, with 11 bases between. The CDR3 spans 13 residues. From germline, CDR1 is LGHDT and CDR2 YNNKEL (reference sequence). The CDR3 loop is CASSRVPGDTQYF. The CDR3 bases are TGTGCCAGCAGCCGAGTCCCCGGGGATACGCAGTATTTT.

This rearrangement joins TRBV24-1 to TRBJ1-5; TRBD1 might be the D (6 bases). This CDR3 comprises 14 residues. Germline-derived CDR1 and CDR2 are KGHDR and SFDVKD. With 10 bases removed from V and 7 bases from J, the gap between germline ends came to 19 bases. The DNA of the CDR3 is TGTGCCACATCACAGGGCGGGGGCGGACAGCCCCAGCATTTT. This codes for CATSQGGGGQPQHF.

This clone was observed a single time. Here the CDR3 DNA reads TGTGCCAGCAGCTCGACAGGGCGAGTGGAGACCCAGTACTTC. As protein: CASSSTGRVETQYF. The rearrangement joins TRBV7-7 to TRBJ2-5; 7 bases align to TRBD1. The germline CDR1 and CDR2 sequences are SSHAT and FNYEAQ (reference sequence). With V trimmed by 4 bases and J by 5 bases, 7 bases remained unmatched. The CDR3 contains 14 residues.

The V gene is TRBV11-2, the J gene TRBJ2-1; 8 positions match TRBD2. Trimming at V came to 10 bases and at J to 6 bases, leaving 5 bases not matched to a gene. The CDR3 runs to 12 residues. Germline assignment: CDR1 SGHAT and CDR2 FQNNGV. The CDR3 is CAIRTSPNEQFF. The CDR3 DNA follows: TGTGCCATCCGGACTAGCCCCAATGAGCAGTTCTTC.

The chain couples TRBV2 to TRBJ1-2; no definite D call. The germline V gene encodes CDR1 SNHLY and CDR2 FYNNEI. CDR3 length equals 14 residues. V lost 1 base, J lost 7 bases, and 13 bases lay in between. The CDR3 sequence is CASSEDGTVGGYTF. Here the CDR3 DNA reads TGTGCCAGCAGTGAAGATGGTACAGTTGGTGGCTACACCTTC.

The J gene is TRBJ2-5, the V gene TRBV6-2 or TRBV6-3, with D possibly matching TRBD2 (5 bases). Germline V gene lookup returns CDR1 MNHEY and CDR2 SVGEGT. The V and J ends lost 2 bases and 6 bases respectively, with 13 bases between them. This CDR3 region has 14 residues. CDR3 in DNA: TGTGCCAGCAGTTACGGGGTAGCGCGGAAGACCCAGTACTTC. Translated, it gives CASSYGVARKTQYF.

The genes are TRBV4-2 and TRBJ2-1; 7 nucleotides agree with TRBD1. This CDR3 has 16 amino acids. Germline lookup yields CDR1 LGHNA and CDR2 YNFKEQ. Losses at the gene ends were 2 bases for V and 6 bases for J; bases not matched to a gene: 10. In nucleotides, the CDR3 is TGTGCCAGCAGCCAATTCACAGGGGATAAGTCCAATGAGCAGTTCTTC. Translation gives CASSQFTGDKSNEQFF.

The CDR3 nucleotides read TGTGCCAGCTCCCAGGGGGGGGCCCTGACAGATACGCAGTATTTT. Its translation: CASSQGGALTDTQYF. This chain connects TRBV6-4 to TRBJ2-3, with D possibly called TRBD1 or TRBD2 (7 bases each). CDR1 MRHNA and CDR2 SNTAGT come from the germline V gene. V gave up 8 bases and J gave up 3 bases, with 18 bases separating them. This CDR3 comprises 15 residues.